This TCR beta chain emerged from a study of cytomegalovirus exposure and HLA in healthy donors. This CDR3 has 14 residues. Germline values: CDR1 MDHEN, CDR2 SYDVKM. V lost 2 bases, J lost 3 bases, and 4 bases stayed unmatched. The donors were part of the 120-subject validation cohort, which stood apart from the roughly 680-subject first cohort. Study-wide results and limits: CMV antigen specificity of a few CMV-associated chains was confirmed in vitro.

To note about this clone: What it recognizes is unknown.

Data came from immunoSEQ multiplex PCR; TCRdb stores just in-frame clones and leaves some out. The table records 55,000 to 75,000 clones, approximately 95% of them present only once. The V call is TRBV28, the J call TRBJ2-7, with 7 bases aligning to TRBD1. This receptor was obtained from a woman aged 18-29 years in good health and CMV-seronegative. Sequenced sample: PBMCs. As DNA, the CDR3 is TGTGCCAGCAGTTTACTAGGGACAGTCTACGAGCAGTACTTC. Translated, it gives CASSLLGTVYEQYF.